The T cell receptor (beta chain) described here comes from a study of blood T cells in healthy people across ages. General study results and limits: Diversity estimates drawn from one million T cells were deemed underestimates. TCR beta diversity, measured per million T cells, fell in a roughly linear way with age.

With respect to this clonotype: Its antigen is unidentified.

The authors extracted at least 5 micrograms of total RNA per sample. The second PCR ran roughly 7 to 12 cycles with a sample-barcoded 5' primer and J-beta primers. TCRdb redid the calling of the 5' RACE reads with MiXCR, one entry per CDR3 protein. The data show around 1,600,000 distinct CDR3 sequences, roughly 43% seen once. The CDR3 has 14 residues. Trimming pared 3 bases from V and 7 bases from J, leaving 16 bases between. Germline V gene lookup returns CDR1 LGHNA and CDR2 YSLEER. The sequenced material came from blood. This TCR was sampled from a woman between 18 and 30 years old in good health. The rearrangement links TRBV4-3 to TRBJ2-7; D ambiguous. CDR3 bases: TGCGCCAGCAGCCAGGATAAGGCAAGCAATGAGCAGTACTTC. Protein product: CASSQDKASNEQYF.